These 31 T cell receptor beta chains were sequenced from one sample in a study of shared clonotypes between healthy human individuals. In the naive CD8 group, cells lacked CD45RO and were positively selected for CCR7, so terminally differentiated effector memory CD45RA+ cells were left out. Produced via immunoSEQ multiplex PCR; TCRdb's table is partial and in-frame only. In the table there are about 2 million clones, about 95% of which are singletons. Sequencing used naive CD8+ T cells sorted from blood. These receptors came from a man aged 18 to 30 in good health.

A note on this clone: Other DNA sequences in this specimen translate into the identical CDR3. The genes are TRBV27 and TRBJ1-2; D uncertain. The CDR3 covers 13 residues. Deletions cut 3 bases from V and 2 bases from J, with 7 bases between. CDR1 is MNHEY, CDR2 SMNVEV, per germline (reference sequence). The CDR3 bases are TGTGCCAGCAGTTTGAGGAGCAACTATGGCTACACCTTC. Translation gives CASSLRSNYGYTF.

J is TRBJ2-7 and V is TRBV4-1; D possibly corresponds to TRBD1 (6 bases). The CDR3 covers 15 residues. Germline CDR1 MGHRA, CDR2 YSYEKL. The V end lost 1 base, the J end lost 4 bases, and 14 bases lay between the germline ends. The CDR3 spells CASSQATGTRYEQYF. The CDR3 DNA follows: TGCGCCAGCAGCCAAGCCACCGGGACACGTTACGAGCAGTACTTC.

The chain is built from TRBV11-1 and TRBJ2-7, with D perhaps matching TRBD1 or TRBD2 (5 bases each). The CDR3 spans 14 residues. Germline V gene sequence: CDR1 SGHAT, CDR2 FQDESV (reference sequence). V dropped 3 bases and J dropped 1 base, with 10 bases sitting between them. Written as DNA, the CDR3 is TGTGCCAGCAGCTTTCAGGGACCGTCCTACGAGCAGTACTTC. Encoded protein: CASSFQGPSYEQYF.

The chain recombines TRBV4-1 with TRBJ2-7, with D perhaps TRBD2 (7 bases). CDR1 MGHRA and CDR2 YSYEKL come from the germline V gene. The germline V and J ends were trimmed by 0 bases and 6 bases, with 12 bases remaining between them. CDR3 length equals 14 residues. The DNA for the CDR3 is TGCGCCAGCAGCCAAGAGAGGGAGGGGGTCGAGCAGTACTTC. It is translated as CASSQEREGVEQYF.

The chain recombines TRBV28 with TRBJ2-5; TRBD2 aligns across 15 bases. CDR3 length: 16 amino acids. V gave up 8 bases and J gave up 4 bases; unmatched junction bases: 8. The germline gives CDR1 MDHEN, CDR2 SYDVKM. CDR3 protein: CASSKRTSGGGETQYF. The CDR3, as DNA: TGTGCCAGCTCTAAGAGGACTAGCGGGGGGGGAGAGACCCAGTACTTC.

V usage is TRBV5-1 and J usage is TRBJ1-2; 9 nucleotides align to TRBD1. Germline-derived CDR1 and CDR2 are SGHRS and YFSETQ. With V trimmed by 5 bases and J by 1 base, 9 bases remained unmatched. The CDR3 is made up of 16 amino acids. As DNA, the CDR3 is TGCGCCAGCAGTCCCCGGACAGGGGATAATAACTATGGCTACACCTTC. Protein sequence: CASSPRTGDNNYGYTF.

This clone appeared once. This chain joins TRBV13 and TRBJ2-5, with 10 bases matching TRBD2. CDR3 length equals 17 residues. Germline CDR1 is PRHDT and CDR2 is FYEKMQ (reference sequence). With V trimmed by 5 bases and J by 0 bases, 9 bases remained unmatched. The chain's CDR3 is CASSPPRLAGHQETQYF. The CDR3, as DNA: TGTGCCAGCAGCCCACCAAGACTAGCGGGCCACCAAGAGACCCAGTACTTC.

The CDR3 sequence: CASSGWGSSYEQYF. The CDR3 nucleotides are TGTGCCAGCAGTGGGTGGGGCAGCTCCTACGAGCAGTACTTC. The genes are TRBV7-8 and TRBJ2-7, with TRBD1 as a possible D gene (5 bases). V was pared by 6 bases and J by 0 bases, with 12 bases between. The CDR3 has 14 amino acids. Per germline, CDR1 SGHVS and CDR2 FQNEAQ.

To note about this clone: The same CDR3 is also encoded by other DNA sequences in this sample. This chain links TRBV5-4 with TRBJ1-1; no definite D call. The ends were cut back, 1 base at V and 7 bases at J, with 5 bases in the middle. The CDR3 has 11 residues. Germline values: CDR1 SGHNT, CDR2 YYREEE (reference sequence). CDR3 coding DNA: TGTGCCAGCAGCTTGCTTGGTGAAGCTTTCTTT. Its translation: CASSLLGEAFF.

The chain uses TRBV27 and TRBJ2-1; the match to TRBD2 covers 9 bases. J lost 4 bases, V lost 5 bases, and 9 bases had no gene match. CDR1 and CDR2 (germline): MNHEY, SMNVEV (reference sequence). The CDR3 contains 16 residues. CDR3 nucleotides: TGTGCCAGCAGTCCTTCGGCGGGAGGGGTATACAATGAGCAGTTCTTC. Amino acids: CASSPSAGGVYNEQFF.

This rearrangement joins TRBV13 to TRBJ2-7; TRBD1 agrees at 7 bases. The ends lost 7 bases at V and 5 bases at J; junction bases unmatched: 8. CDR1 PRHDT and CDR2 FYEKMQ come from the germline V gene (reference sequence). This CDR3 contains 13 residues. The CDR3 region has the DNA TGTGCCAGCACGGCAGGGGGACCTAACGAGCAGTACTTC. The encoded protein is CASTAGGPNEQYF.

Comments on this clone: Other nucleotide sequences from this sample produce the same CDR3. The gene calls are TRBV6-5 and TRBJ2-2, with 9 bases aligning to TRBD2. CDR3 length: 13 residues. CDR1 and CDR2 from the germline V gene are MNHEY and SVGAGI. The J segment lost 4 bases and the V segment lost 6 bases, leaving 0 bases of the junction unmatched. The chain's CDR3 is CASRTSGTGELFF. In DNA, the CDR3 is TGTGCCAGCAGGACTAGCGGCACCGGGGAGCTGTTTTTT.

The chain links TRBV27 to TRBJ1-2, with TRBD1 matching over 8 bases. This CDR3 is built from 16 residues. The junction had 14 bases not matched to a gene; V was cut back by 3 bases and J by 8 bases. Germline CDR1 reads MNHEY; CDR2 reads SMNVEV (reference sequence). Here the CDR3 reads CASSFGAGGAGKGYTF. In DNA, the CDR3 is TGTGCCAGCAGTTTTGGGGCAGGGGGCGCGGGGAAAGGCTACACCTTC.

The V call is TRBV7-9, the J call TRBJ2-5; 7 bases fit TRBD1. V shed 1 base and J 3 bases; nucleotides not matched to a gene: 11. The CDR3 contains 17 residues. Germline values: CDR1 SEHNR, CDR2 FQNEAQ (reference sequence). For the CDR3, the DNA is TGTGCCAGCAGCTTAGGATGGGACAGCGCAATAAAAGAGACCCAGTACTTC. Its protein product is CASSLGWDSAIKETQYF. Together with reference TRBV7-9 and TRBJ2-5, the CDR3 gives the full variable domain: DTGVSQNPRHKITKRGQNVTFRCDPISEHNRLYWYRQTLGQGPEFLTYFQNEAQLEKSRLLSDRFSAERPKGSFSTLEIQRTEQGDSAMYLCASSLGWDSAIKETQYFGPGTRLLVL.

This clone was observed once. The sample has other DNA sequences that encode this CDR3 too. This chain joins TRBV27 and TRBJ2-3; possibly TRBD1 for D (7 bases). V was pared by 6 bases and J by 2 bases, with 12 bases between. The CDR3 is 14 amino acids. Germline V gene sequence: CDR1 MNHEY, CDR2 SMNVEV (reference sequence). The CDR3 DNA reads TGTGCCAGCAGAAGACAGGGACTCACAGATACGCAGTATTTT. Translating it yields CASRRQGLTDTQYF.

The CDR3 DNA reads as TGTGCCAGTACCGCGGGACAGGACCTCTCCTACGAGCAGTACTTC. Its translation: CASTAGQDLSYEQYF. The rearrangement links TRBV19 to TRBJ2-7, with 8 bases matching TRBD1. CDR1 and CDR2 (germline): LNHDA, SQIVND (reference sequence). V was clipped by 7 bases and J by 0 bases; unmatched bases: 8. The CDR3 sequence is 15 residues long. The full variable domain, in which reference TRBV19 and TRBJ2-7 provide the parts outside the CDR3, is DGGITQSPKYLFRKEGQNVTLSCEQNLNHDAMYWYRQDPGQGLRLIYYSQIVNDFQKGDIAEGYSVSREKKESFPLTVTSAQKNPTAFYLCASTAGQDLSYEQYFGPGTRLTVT.

V usage is TRBV5-1 and J usage is TRBJ2-2; D is undetermined. Germline V gene lookup returns CDR1 SGHRS and CDR2 YFSETQ. The CDR3 has 13 residues. The germline V and J ends were trimmed by 0 bases and 6 bases, with 6 bases remaining between them. The CDR3 here is CASSLAQAGELFF. The CDR3 coding sequence is TGCGCCAGCAGCTTGGCCCAGGCCGGGGAGCTGTTTTTT.

V is TRBV5-6 and J is TRBJ1-6; TRBD1 might be the D (5 bases). Germline CDR1 SGHDT, CDR2 YYEEEE. The V end lost 3 bases, the J end lost 1 base, and 11 bases lay between the germline ends. CDR3 length: 16 residues. The CDR3 here is CASSSGGGSYNSPLHF. The CDR3 bases are TGTGCCAGCAGCTCGGGGGGAGGATCCTATAATTCACCCCTCCACTTT.

The chain is built from TRBV30 and TRBJ1-2; D remains ambiguous. This CDR3 contains 13 residues. Germline V gene data show CDR1 as GTSNPN and CDR2 as SVGIG (reference sequence). Trimming stripped 0 bases from V and 6 bases from J, with 11 bases between. The CDR3 sequence is CAWSVVGLDGYTF. Written as DNA, the CDR3 is TGTGCCTGGAGTGTAGTCGGGTTAGATGGCTACACCTTC.

The V gene is TRBV7-9, the J gene TRBJ2-7; 10 nucleotides agree with TRBD1. Germline V gives CDR1 SEHNR, CDR2 FQNEAQ (reference sequence). J gave up 6 bases and V 4 bases, and 9 bases lay outside the gene matches. The CDR3 loop spans 15 amino acids. CDR3 residues: CASSSPGTGEGEQYF. The CDR3, as DNA: TGTGCCAGCAGCTCACCCGGGACAGGGGAGGGCGAGCAGTACTTC.

This rearrangement joins TRBV9 to TRBJ2-3, with unresolved D. There are 15 residues in the CDR3. Germline values: CDR1 SGDLS, CDR2 YYNGEE. The V and J ends lost 0 bases and 2 bases respectively, with 10 bases between them. The CDR3 region has the DNA TGTGCCAGCAGCGTAGGTGCGGTGGTCACAGATACGCAGTATTTT. Its protein is CASSVGAVVTDTQYF.

The gene calls are TRBV10-3 and TRBJ1-3, with D maybe TRBD1 (5 bases). The V gene's germline CDR1 is ENHRY and CDR2 SYGVKD. This CDR3 is 17 amino acids long. The V end was cut by 0 bases, the J end by 0 bases, with 12 bases between. As DNA, the CDR3 is TGTGCCATCAGTGAGTCGGACAACACTTACTCTGGAAACACCATATATTTT. Protein sequence: CAISESDNTYSGNTIYF.

The chain is built from TRBV7-8 and TRBJ2-1; the match to TRBD1 covers 7 bases. Germline CDR1 is SGHVS and CDR2 is FQNEAQ. CDR3 length: 15 residues. V lost 1 base to trimming and J lost 5 bases; unmatched junction nucleotides: 5. The CDR3 nucleotides are TGTGCCAGCAGCTTAGGTCAGGGGGTAAACAATGAGCAGTTCTTC. As protein: CASSLGQGVNNEQFF. Combining the CDR3 with reference TRBV7-8 and TRBJ2-1 gives the whole variable domain GAGVSQSPRYKVAKRGQDVALRCDPISGHVSLFWYQQALGQGPEFLTYFQNEAQLDKSGLPSDRFFAERPEGSVSTLKIQRTQQEDSAVYLCASSLGQGVNNEQFFGPGTRLTVL.

The V and J genes are TRBV9 and TRBJ2-5; maybe TRBD1 (6 bases). Germline CDR1 reads SGDLS; CDR2 reads YYNGEE. V was clipped by 0 bases and J by 5 bases, with 14 bases between them. CDR3 length: 15 amino acids. This CDR3 reads CASSVGTALTETQYF. The DNA for the CDR3 is TGTGCCAGCAGCGTAGGGACAGCTCTCACGGAGACCCAGTACTTC.

This clone was counted a single time. The chain carries TRBV29-1 and TRBJ1-2; D call uncertain. Germline lookup yields CDR1 SQVTM and CDR2 ANQGSEA. The CDR3 length is 15 residues. The V end lost 0 bases, the J end lost 4 bases, and 15 bases lay between the germline ends. Here the CDR3 reads CSVEDRESGSYGYTF. DNA for the CDR3: TGCAGCGTTGAAGATCGGGAGAGTGGGAGCTATGGCTACACCTTC. The variable domain in full, completed from reference TRBV29-1 and TRBJ1-2, reads SAVISQKPSRDICQRGTSLTIQCQVDSQVTMMFWYRQQPGQSLTLIATANQGSEATYESGFVIDKFPISRPNLTFSTLTVSNMSPEDSSIYLCSVEDRESGSYGYTFGSGTRLTVV.

The chain uses TRBV19 and TRBJ1-1, with TRBD1 identical over 8 bases. J was trimmed by 5 bases and V by 3 bases; bases with no gene match: 8. The germline V gene has CDR1 LNHDA and CDR2 SQIVND (reference sequence). The CDR3 loop spans 15 amino acids. CDR3 nucleotide sequence: TGTGCCAGTAGTATGGGACAGGCACTAGGAACTGAAGCTTTCTTT. Its translation is CASSMGQALGTEAFF.

The chain is built from TRBV29-1 and TRBJ2-3; no firm D call. Trimming took off 7 bases at V and 0 bases at J, with 14 bases between the two ends. The CDR3 extends over 14 amino acids. Germline V CDR1 and CDR2: SQVTM, ANQGSEA. The CDR3: CSAYIAESTDTQYF. As DNA, the CDR3 is TGCAGCGCTTATATAGCAGAAAGCACAGATACGCAGTATTTT.

CDR3 region: CASSLNSQETQYF. CDR3 coding DNA: TGTGCCAGCAGCTTGAATTCTCAAGAGACCCAGTACTTC. This chain connects TRBV5-8 to TRBJ2-5, with D unresolved. Germline CDR1 reads SGHTS; CDR2 reads YDEGEE. The V end lost 1 base, the J end lost 2 bases, and 6 bases lay between the germline ends. The CDR3 sequence is 13 residues long.

V gene TRBV5-6 combines with J gene TRBJ2-7; D assignment may be TRBD1 or TRBD2 (6 bases each). The CDR3 spans 15 residues. The germline V gene encodes CDR1 SGHDT and CDR2 YYEEEE. Trimming shortened V by 3 bases and J by 3 bases, and 16 bases separated the two germline ends. The CDR3 DNA reads as TGTGCCAGCAGCTCCGATAAGGAGGGGGACTACGAGCAGTACTTC. Translating it yields CASSSDKEGDYEQYF. Full variable domain (rest looked up from reference TRBV5-6 and TRBJ2-7): DAGVTQSPTHLIKTRGQQVTLRCSPKSGHDTVSWYQQALGQGPQFIFQYYEEEERQRGNFPDRFSGHQFPNYSSELNVNALLLGDSALYLCASSSDKEGDYEQYFGPGTRLTVT.

The rearrangement links TRBV7-8 to TRBJ2-5; no reliable D call. The CDR3 has 16 residues. V lost 1 base and J 4 bases, leaving 16 bases between the germline ends. Germline V gene lookup returns CDR1 SGHVS and CDR2 FQNEAQ. CDR3 coding DNA: TGTGCCAGCAGCTTAGGGGTCCCGCCTCTCCTAGAGACCCAGTACTTC. Translated: CASSLGVPPLLETQYF. Together with reference TRBV7-8 and TRBJ2-5, the CDR3 gives the full variable domain: GAGVSQSPRYKVAKRGQDVALRCDPISGHVSLFWYQQALGQGPEFLTYFQNEAQLDKSGLPSDRFFAERPEGSVSTLKIQRTQQEDSAVYLCASSLGVPPLLETQYFGPGTRLLVL.

The chain carries TRBV4-1 and TRBJ1-2; no clear D. V shed 1 base and J shed 3 bases, with 12 bases lying between them. CDR3 size: 15 residues. The germline V gene has CDR1 MGHRA and CDR2 YSYEKL. Written as DNA, the CDR3 is TGCGCCAGCAGCCAAGTTTCCAGGTTCGACTATGGCTACACCTTC. Protein product: CASSQVSRFDYGYTF.